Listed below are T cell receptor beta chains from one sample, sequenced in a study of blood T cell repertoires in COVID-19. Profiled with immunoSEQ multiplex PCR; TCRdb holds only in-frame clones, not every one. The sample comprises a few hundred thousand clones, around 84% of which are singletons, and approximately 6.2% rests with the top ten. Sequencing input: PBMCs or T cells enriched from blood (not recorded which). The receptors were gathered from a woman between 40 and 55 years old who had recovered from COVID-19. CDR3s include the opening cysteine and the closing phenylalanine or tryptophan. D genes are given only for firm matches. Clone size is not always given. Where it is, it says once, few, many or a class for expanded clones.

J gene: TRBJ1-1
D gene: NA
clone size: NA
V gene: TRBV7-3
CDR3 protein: CASSLDSMNTEAFF
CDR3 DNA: TGTGCCAGCAGCTTAGACAGCATGAACACTGAAGCTTTCTTT

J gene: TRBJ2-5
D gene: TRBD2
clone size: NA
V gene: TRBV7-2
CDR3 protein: CASSREAGETQYF
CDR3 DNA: TGTGCCAGCAGCCGGGAGGCCGGGGAGACCCAGTACTTC

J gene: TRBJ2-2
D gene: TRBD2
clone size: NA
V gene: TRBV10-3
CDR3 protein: CAISSGRAPNTGELFF
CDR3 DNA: TGTGCCATCAGTAGCGGGAGGGCCCCGAACACCGGGGAGCTGTTTTTT

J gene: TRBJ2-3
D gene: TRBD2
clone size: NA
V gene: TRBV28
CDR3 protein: CASGAGGMLGHTQYF
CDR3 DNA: TGTGCCAGCGGAGCGGGAGGGATGCTCGGCCACACGCAGTATTTT

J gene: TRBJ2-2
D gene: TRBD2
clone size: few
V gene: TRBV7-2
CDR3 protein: CASSLGLAEAGELFF
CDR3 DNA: TGTGCCAGCAGCTTGGGACTAGCAGAGGCCGGGGAGCTGTTTTTT

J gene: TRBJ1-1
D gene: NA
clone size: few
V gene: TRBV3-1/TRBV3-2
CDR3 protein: CASSQGSGNAEAFF
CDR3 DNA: TGTGCCAGCAGCCAAGGGTCGGGGAATGCTGAAGCTTTCTTT

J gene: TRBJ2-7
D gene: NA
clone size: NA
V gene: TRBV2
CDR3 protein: CASLTGSPHSYEQYF
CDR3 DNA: TGTGCCAGCCTTACAGGGTCACCCCACTCCTACGAGCAGTACTTC

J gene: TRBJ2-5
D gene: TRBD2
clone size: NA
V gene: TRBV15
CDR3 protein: CATSRKSGSSQETQYF
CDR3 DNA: TGTGCCACCAGCAGAAAGAGCGGGAGTTCCCAAGAGACCCAGTACTTC

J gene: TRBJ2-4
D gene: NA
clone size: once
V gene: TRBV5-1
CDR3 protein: CASSLWGGGENIQYF
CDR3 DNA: TGCGCCAGCAGCTTGTGGGGCGGTGGGGAAAACATTCAGTACTTC

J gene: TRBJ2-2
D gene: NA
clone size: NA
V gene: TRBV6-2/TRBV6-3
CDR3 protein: CASSRGDGGELFF
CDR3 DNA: TGTGCCAGCAGTAGGGGCGACGGCGGGGAGCTGTTTTTT

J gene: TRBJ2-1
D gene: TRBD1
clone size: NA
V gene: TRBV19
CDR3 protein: CASSPTNRGVYNEQFF
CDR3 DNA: TGTGCCAGTAGTCCGACCAACAGGGGAGTCTACAATGAGCAGTTCTTC

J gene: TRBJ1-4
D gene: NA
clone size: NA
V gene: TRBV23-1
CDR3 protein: CASSQSWYRANEKLFF
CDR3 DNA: TGCGCCAGCAGTCAATCCTGGTACAGGGCGAATGAAAAACTGTTTTTT

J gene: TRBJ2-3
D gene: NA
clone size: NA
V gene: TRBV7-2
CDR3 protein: CASSLAGLVDTQYF
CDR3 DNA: TGTGCCAGCAGCTTAGCGGGCTTGGTAGATACGCAGTATTTT

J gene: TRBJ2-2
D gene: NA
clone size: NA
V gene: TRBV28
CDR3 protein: CASLGASRTGELFF
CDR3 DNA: TGTGCCAGCCTGGGGGCTAGCCGAACCGGGGAGCTGTTTTTT

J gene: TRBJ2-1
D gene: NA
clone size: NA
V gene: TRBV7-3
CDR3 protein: CASRASFSDEQFF
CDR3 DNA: TGTGCCAGCAGGGCTAGCTTCTCAGATGAGCAGTTCTTC

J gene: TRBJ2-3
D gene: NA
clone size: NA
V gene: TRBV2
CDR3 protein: CASSPMSTDTQYF
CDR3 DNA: TGTGCCAGCAGTCCTATGAGCACAGATACGCAGTATTTT

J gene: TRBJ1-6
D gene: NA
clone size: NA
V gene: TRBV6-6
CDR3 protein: CASRMDRGTPLHF
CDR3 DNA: TGTGCCAGCAGAATGGATAGGGGCACACCCCTCCACTTT

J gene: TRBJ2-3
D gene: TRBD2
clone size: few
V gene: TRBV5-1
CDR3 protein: CASSLDSSGGPDTQYF
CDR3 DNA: TGCGCCAGCAGCTTGGACAGCTCGGGGGGACCAGATACGCAGTATTTT

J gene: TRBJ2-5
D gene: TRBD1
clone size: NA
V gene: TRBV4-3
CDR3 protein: CASSPRQGGLEETQYF
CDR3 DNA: TGCGCCAGCAGCCCTCGACAGGGCGGTTTGGAAGAGACCCAGTACTTC

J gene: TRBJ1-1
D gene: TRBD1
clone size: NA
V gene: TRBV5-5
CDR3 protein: CASSVTGVKDTEAFF
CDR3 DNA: TGTGCCAGCAGCGTCACAGGGGTAAAGGACACTGAAGCTTTCTTT

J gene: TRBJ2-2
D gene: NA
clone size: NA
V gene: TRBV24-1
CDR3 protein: CATSDPGHPGELFF
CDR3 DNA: TGTGCCACCAGTGATCCAGGGCATCCCGGGGAGCTGTTTTTT

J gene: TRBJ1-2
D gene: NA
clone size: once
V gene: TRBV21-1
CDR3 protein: CASSKAHRVTNGYTF
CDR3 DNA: TGTGCCAGCAGCAAAGCTCACAGGGTAACTAATGGCTACACCTTC

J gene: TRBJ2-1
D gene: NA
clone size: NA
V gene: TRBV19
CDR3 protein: CASSTPPLGSSYNEQFF
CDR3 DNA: TGTGCCAGTAGTACCCCTCCTTTAGGGAGCTCCTACAATGAGCAGTTCTTC

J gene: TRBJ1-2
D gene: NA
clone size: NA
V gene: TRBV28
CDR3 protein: CATIGRGYTF
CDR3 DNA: TGTGCCACCATTGGGAGAGGCTACACCTTC

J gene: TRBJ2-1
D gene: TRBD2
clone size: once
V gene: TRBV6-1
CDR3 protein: CASSEVPGGYGEQFF
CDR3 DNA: TGTGCCAGCAGTGAAGTACCGGGGGGTTACGGTGAGCAGTTCTTC

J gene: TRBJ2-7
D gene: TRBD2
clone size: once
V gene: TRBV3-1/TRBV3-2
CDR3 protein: CASSQGTSGRRHEQYF
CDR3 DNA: TGTGCCAGCAGCCAGGGGACTAGCGGGAGGAGGCACGAGCAGTACTTC

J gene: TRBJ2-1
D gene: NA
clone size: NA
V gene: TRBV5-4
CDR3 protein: CASSLGPPGRSSYNEQFF
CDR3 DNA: TGTGCCAGCAGCTTGGGGCCGCCAGGGCGGTCCTCCTACAATGAGCAGTTCTTC

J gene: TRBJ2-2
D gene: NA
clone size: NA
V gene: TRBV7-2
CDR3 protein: CASSLGSFRTGELFF
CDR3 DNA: TGTGCCAGCAGCTTAGGATCATTCCGGACCGGGGAGCTGTTTTTT

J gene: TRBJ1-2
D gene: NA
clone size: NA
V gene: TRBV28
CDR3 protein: CASRTGSYGYTF
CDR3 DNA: TGTGCCAGCCGAACAGGGAGCTATGGCTACACCTTC

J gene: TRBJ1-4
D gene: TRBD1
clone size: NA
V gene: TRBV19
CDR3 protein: CASRTSGQINEKLFF
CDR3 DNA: TGTGCCAGTAGAACTTCGGGACAGATTAATGAAAAACTGTTTTTT

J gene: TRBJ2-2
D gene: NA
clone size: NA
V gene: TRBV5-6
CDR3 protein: CASSSTTGSTGTGELFF
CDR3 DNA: TGTGCCAGCAGCTCGACTACAGGGTCAACGGGCACCGGGGAGCTGTTTTTT

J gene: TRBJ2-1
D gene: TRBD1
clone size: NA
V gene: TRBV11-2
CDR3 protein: CASSRTGAGTYNEQFF
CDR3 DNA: TGTGCCAGCAGCCGTACAGGGGCGGGTACCTACAATGAGCAGTTCTTC

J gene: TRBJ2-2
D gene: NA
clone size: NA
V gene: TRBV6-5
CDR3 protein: CASSLSQGTGELFF
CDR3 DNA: TGTGCCAGCAGTCTTTCCCAGGGCACCGGGGAGCTGTTTTTT

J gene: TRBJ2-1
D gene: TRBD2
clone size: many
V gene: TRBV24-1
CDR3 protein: CATTPTSGKHNEQFF
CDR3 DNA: TGTGCCACCACCCCGACTAGCGGGAAGCACAATGAGCAGTTCTTC

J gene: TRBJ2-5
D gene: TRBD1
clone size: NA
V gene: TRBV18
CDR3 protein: CASSPQQGGEETQYF
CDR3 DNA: TGTGCCAGCTCACCACAACAGGGGGGTGAAGAGACCCAGTACTTC

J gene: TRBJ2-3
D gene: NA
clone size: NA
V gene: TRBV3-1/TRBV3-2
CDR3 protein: CASSLHRASGTDTQYF
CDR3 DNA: TGTGCCAGCAGCCTACATAGGGCTAGCGGCACAGATACGCAGTATTTT

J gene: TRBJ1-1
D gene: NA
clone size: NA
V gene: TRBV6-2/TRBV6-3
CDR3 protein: CASSRNRAMNTEAFF
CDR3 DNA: TGTGCCAGCAGCAGGAACAGGGCCATGAACACTGAAGCTTTCTTT

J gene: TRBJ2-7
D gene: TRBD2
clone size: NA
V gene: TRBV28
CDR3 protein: CASRTELAGITYEQYF
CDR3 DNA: TGTGCCAGCAGGACAGAGTTAGCGGGGATTACCTACGAGCAGTACTTC

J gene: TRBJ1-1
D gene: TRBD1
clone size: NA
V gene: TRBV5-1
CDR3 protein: CASSTSTGMNTEAFF
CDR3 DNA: TGCGCCAGCAGCACTTCGACAGGGATGAACACTGAAGCTTTCTTT

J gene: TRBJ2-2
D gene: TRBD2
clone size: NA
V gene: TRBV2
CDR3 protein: CASSLRSGRVAGELFF
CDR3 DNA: TGTGCCAGCAGTCTACGTAGCGGGAGAGTAGCCGGGGAGCTGTTTTTT

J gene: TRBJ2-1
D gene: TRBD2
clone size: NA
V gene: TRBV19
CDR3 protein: CASTPGVAGEGNEQFF
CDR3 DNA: TGTGCCAGTACCCCCGGGGTGGCGGGAGAAGGGAATGAGCAGTTCTTC